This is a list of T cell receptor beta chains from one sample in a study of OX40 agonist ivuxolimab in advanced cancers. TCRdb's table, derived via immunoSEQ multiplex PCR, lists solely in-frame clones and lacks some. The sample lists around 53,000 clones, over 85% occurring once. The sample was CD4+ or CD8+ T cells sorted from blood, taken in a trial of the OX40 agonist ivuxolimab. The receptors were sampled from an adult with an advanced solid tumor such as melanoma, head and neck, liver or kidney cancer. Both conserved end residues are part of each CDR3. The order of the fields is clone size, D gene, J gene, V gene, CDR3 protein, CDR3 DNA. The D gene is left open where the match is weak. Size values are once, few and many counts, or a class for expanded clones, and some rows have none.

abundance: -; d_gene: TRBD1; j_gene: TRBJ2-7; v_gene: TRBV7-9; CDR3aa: CASSSSGTAYEQYF; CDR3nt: TGTGCCAGCAGCTCCTCCGGGACAGCCTACGAGCAGTACTTC
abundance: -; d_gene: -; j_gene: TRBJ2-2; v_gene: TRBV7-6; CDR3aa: CASSFYRHGTTGVGTGELFF; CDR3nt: TGTGCCAGCAGCTTCTATAGGCACGGGACTACAGGGGTGGGCACCGGGGAGCTGTTTTTT
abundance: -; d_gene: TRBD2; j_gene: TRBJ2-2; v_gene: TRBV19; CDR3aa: CASIDDFQLSSGITGELFF; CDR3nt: TGTGCCAGTATTGACGATTTCCAATTATCTAGCGGGATCACCGGGGAGCTGTTTTTT
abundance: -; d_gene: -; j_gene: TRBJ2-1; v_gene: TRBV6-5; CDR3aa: CASTPSGAFNEQFF; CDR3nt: TGTGCCAGCACCCCGTCAGGGGCCTTCAATGAGCAGTTCTTC
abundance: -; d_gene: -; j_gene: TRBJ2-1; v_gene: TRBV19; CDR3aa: CASSMRVDEQFF; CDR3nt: TGTGCCAGTAGTATGAGGGTCGATGAGCAGTTCTTC
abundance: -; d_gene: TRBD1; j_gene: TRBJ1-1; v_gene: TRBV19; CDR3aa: CARATGTGGERNTEAFF; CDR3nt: TGTGCCAGAGCAACCGGGACAGGGGGGGAGAGGAACACTGAAGCTTTCTTT
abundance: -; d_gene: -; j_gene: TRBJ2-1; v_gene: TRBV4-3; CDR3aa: CASSQELMIRRSYNEQFF; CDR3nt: TGCGCCAGCAGCCAAGAGCTGATGATCAGGAGATCCTACAATGAGCAGTTCTTC
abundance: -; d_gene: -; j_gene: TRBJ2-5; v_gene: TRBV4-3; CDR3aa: CASSQALGTQETQYF; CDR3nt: TGCGCCAGCAGCCAAGCCCTCGGGACTCAAGAGACCCAGTACTTC
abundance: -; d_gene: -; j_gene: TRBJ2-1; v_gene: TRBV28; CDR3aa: CASSTLEDNEQFF; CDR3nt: TGTGCCAGCAGCACACTAGAGGACAATGAGCAGTTCTTC
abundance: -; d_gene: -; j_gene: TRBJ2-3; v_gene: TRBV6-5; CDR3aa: CASRPFTGSTDTQYF; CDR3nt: TGTGCCAGCAGACCCTTTACAGGGAGCACAGATACGCAGTATTTT
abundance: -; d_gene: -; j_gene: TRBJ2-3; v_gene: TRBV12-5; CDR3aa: CASGPQGADTQYF; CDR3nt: TGTGCTAGTGGGCCCCAAGGGGCGGATACGCAGTATTTT
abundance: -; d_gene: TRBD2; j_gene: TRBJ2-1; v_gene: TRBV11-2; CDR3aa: CASSQSGSSYNEQFF; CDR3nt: TGTGCCAGCAGCCAAAGCGGGAGCTCCTACAATGAGCAGTTCTTC
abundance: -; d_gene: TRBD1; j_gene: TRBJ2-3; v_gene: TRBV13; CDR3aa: CASSRTLTGTGDPRDTQYF; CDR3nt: TGTGCCAGCAGCAGAACCTTAACCGGGACAGGTGACCCCCGAGATACGCAGTATTTT
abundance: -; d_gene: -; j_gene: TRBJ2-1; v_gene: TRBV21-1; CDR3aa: CASSKIGAGSPYNEQFF; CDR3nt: TGTGCCAGCAGCAAGATTGGGGCGGGTTCACCGTACAATGAGCAGTTCTTC
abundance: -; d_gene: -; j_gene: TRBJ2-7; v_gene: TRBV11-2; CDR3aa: CASSFPGESEQYF; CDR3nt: TGTGCCAGCAGCTTCCCCGGGGAATCCGAGCAGTACTTC
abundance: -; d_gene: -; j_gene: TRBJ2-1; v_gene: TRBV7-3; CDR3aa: CASSTGWGPTYNEQFF; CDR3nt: TGTGCCAGCAGCACGGGATGGGGCCCTACCTACAATGAGCAGTTCTTC
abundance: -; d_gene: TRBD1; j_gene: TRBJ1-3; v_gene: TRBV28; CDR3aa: CASSLGQGQLFFSGNTIYF; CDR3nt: TGTGCCAGCAGCCTAGGACAGGGCCAACTTTTCTTCTCTGGAAACACCATATATTTT
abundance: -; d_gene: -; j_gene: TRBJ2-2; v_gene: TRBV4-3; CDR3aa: CASSIAHNTGELFF; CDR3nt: TGCGCCAGCAGTATAGCCCATAACACCGGGGAGCTGTTTTTT
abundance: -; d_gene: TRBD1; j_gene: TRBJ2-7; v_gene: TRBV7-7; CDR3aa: CASSPGQGAYEQYF; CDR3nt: TGTGCCAGCAGCCCAGGACAGGGGGCCTACGAGCAGTACTTC
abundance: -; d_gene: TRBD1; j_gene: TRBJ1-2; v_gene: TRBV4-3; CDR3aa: CASSPGGQGYRGYTF; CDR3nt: TGCGCCAGCAGCCCTGGGGGACAGGGGTATCGTGGCTACACCTTC
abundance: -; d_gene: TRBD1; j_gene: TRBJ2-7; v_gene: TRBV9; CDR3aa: CASSVRENRGYEQYF; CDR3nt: TGTGCCAGCAGCGTAAGAGAAAACAGGGGTTACGAGCAGTACTTC
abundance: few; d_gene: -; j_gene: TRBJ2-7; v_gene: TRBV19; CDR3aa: CASSTPGLPNYEQYF; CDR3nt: TGTGCCAGTAGTACTCCGGGATTACCGAATTACGAGCAGTACTTC